A single sample gave rise to the 9 T cell receptor beta chains below, sequenced in a study of T cell repertoires in cytomegalovirus infection. TCRdb re-called the reads through MiXCR, storing one row per CDR3 protein. There are approximately 170,000 distinct CDR3 sequences in the sample; roughly a sixth occur only once, and under 20% lies in the top ten. The specimen was CD8+ T cells from PBMCs. All receptors derive from a human donor in good health (CMV status not recorded). Some clones in this sample may be carry-over from other donors' samples.

This clonotype was seen more than once but under ten times. The chain couples TRBV27 to TRBJ2-2, with TRBD1 identical over 9 bases. This CDR3 comprises 16 residues. Germline lookup yields CDR1 MNHEY and CDR2 SMNVEV (reference sequence). After removal of 5 bases from V and 4 bases from J, the junction contained 8 bases not matched to a gene. The CDR3 spells CASSPLDRGSTGELFF. The CDR3 DNA reads TGTGCCAGCAGTCCCCTAGACAGGGGGTCCACCGGGGAGCTGTTTTTT.

The sample holds a few counts of this clonotype. V usage is TRBV12-3 or TRBV12-4 and J usage is TRBJ1-5; TRBD1 agrees at 7 bases. The CDR3 loop spans 12 amino acids. V was pared by 6 bases and J by 4 bases, with 0 bases of the junction left unmatched. The CDR3 nucleotides read TGTGCCAGCAGCAGGGGGAATCAGCCCCAGCATTTT. This gives the protein CASSRGNQPQHF.

This chain connects TRBV7-9 to TRBJ2-7; D gene ambiguous. This CDR3 is built from 11 residues. Trimming cost V 7 bases and J 5 bases, with 9 bases left between them. CDR1 and CDR2 (germline): SEHNR, FQNEAQ (reference sequence). The CDR3 coding sequence is TGTGCCAGCAAGTGGGCCAACGAGCAGTACTTC. Protein sequence: CASKWANEQYF.

This clonotype has only a few counts. The chain couples TRBV19 to TRBJ1-1; tentatively, D is TRBD1 (5 bases). There are 13 residues in the CDR3. Trimming stripped 2 bases from V and 2 bases from J, with 6 bases between. Germline-derived CDR1 and CDR2 are LNHDA and SQIVND (reference sequence). For the CDR3, the DNA is TGTGCCAGTAGTATACAGGGTAACACTGAAGCTTTCTTT. It codes for CASSIQGNTEAFF.

This clonotype was seen more than once but under ten times. For the CDR3, the DNA is TGTGCCAGCAGCCCCCCCGGGACAGGGGGCACTGAAGCTTTCTTT. Translation gives CASSPPGTGGTEAFF. This chain uses TRBV7-9 with TRBJ1-1; 11 positions match TRBD1. V lost 5 bases to trimming and J lost 4 bases; unmatched junction nucleotides: 6. Germline-derived CDR1 and CDR2 are SEHNR and FQNEAQ (reference sequence). The CDR3 is made up of 15 amino acids.

There are a few counts of this clonotype. The CDR3 sequence: CASGLVLTGTANTEAFF. The DNA of the CDR3 is TGTGCTAGTGGTTTGGTTCTTACCGGGACAGCGAACACTGAAGCTTTCTTT. The chain has TRBV12-5 and TRBJ1-1, with 7 bases that match TRBD1. The CDR3 has 17 amino acids. CDR1 and CDR2 (germline): LGHNT, FRNRAP. The trim removed 0 bases at V and 1 base at J, leaving 8 bases unmatched.

This clonotype was observed at least ten times. The rearrangement uses TRBV7-2 and TRBJ1-1; D gene unclear. CDR3 length: 15 residues. The germline V and J ends were trimmed by 1 base and 7 bases, with 16 bases remaining between them. CDR1 and CDR2 from the germline V gene are SGHTA and FQGNSA. The CDR3 loop reads CASSLDTSGQIEAFF. The CDR3 nucleotides are TGTGCCAGCAGCTTAGACACCTCCGGGCAGATTGAAGCTTTCTTT. Supplemented by reference TRBV7-2 and TRBJ1-1, the full variable domain reads GAGVSQSPSNKVTEKGKDVELRCDPISGHTALYWYRQSLGQGLEFLIYFQGNSAPDKSGLPSDRFSAERTGGSVSTLTIQRTQQEDSAVYLCASSLDTSGQIEAFFGQGTRLTVV.

The chain is built from TRBV7-2 and TRBJ1-1, with D tentatively TRBD1 (5 bases). V was trimmed by 10 bases and J by 0 bases, leaving 9 bases between them. Germline values: CDR1 SGHTA, CDR2 FQGNSA. CDR3 length: 12 residues. CDR3 DNA sequence: TGTGCCATCCGGGACTTGAACACTGAAGCTTTCTTT. This gives the protein CAIRDLNTEAFF. The full variable domain, completed using reference TRBV7-2 and TRBJ1-1, is GAGVSQSPSNKVTEKGKDVELRCDPISGHTALYWYRQSLGQGLEFLIYFQGNSAPDKSGLPSDRFSAERTGGSVSTLTIQRTQQEDSAVYLCAIRDLNTEAFFGQGTRLTVV.

A remark on this clonotype: One end of the junction is discordant with germline, which a read error may explain. V is TRBV5-1 and J is TRBJ2-2, with D hard to call. CDR3 size: 14 residues. CDR1 and CDR2 (germline): SGHRS, YFSETQ. The CDR3 DNA is TGCGCCAACAGCTTCCAGCGGAACACCGGGGAGCTGTTTTTT. Encoded protein: CANSFQRNTGELFF.